This T cell receptor (beta chain) was profiled in a study of T cell responses to AZD1222 COVID-19 vaccine. Regarding the study as a whole: Across the whole spike, CD4 TCRs peaked at regions 160-218 and 743-854. No day 14 peak samples; only post-peak repertoires were characterized. AZD1222 recipients seropositive at baseline numbered only 5 to 7. Per reports, nearly half of all spike-specific TCRs target regions that are unmutated in variants.

CDR1 MNHEY and CDR2 SVGAGI come from the germline V gene. The ends were cut back, 7 bases at V and 6 bases at J, with 15 bases in the middle. The CDR3 runs 14 residues. The protocol was immunoSEQ multiplex PCR, while the TCRdb copy is restricted to in-frame clones and leaves out a portion. Among about 190,000 clones listed, approximately 90% were seen once. Of note for this clone: The antigen remains undetermined.

The chain links TRBV6-5 to TRBJ2-2, with a weak D call TRBD1 (5 bases). The sequence was collected from an adult who received the MenACWY meningococcal vaccine as a control. The specimen was peripheral blood, collected 28 days after the second dose of the MenACWY control vaccine. CDR3: CASKAGWGAGELFF. DNA for the CDR3: TGTGCCAGCAAGGCCGGATGGGGCGCCGGGGAGCTGTTTTTT.